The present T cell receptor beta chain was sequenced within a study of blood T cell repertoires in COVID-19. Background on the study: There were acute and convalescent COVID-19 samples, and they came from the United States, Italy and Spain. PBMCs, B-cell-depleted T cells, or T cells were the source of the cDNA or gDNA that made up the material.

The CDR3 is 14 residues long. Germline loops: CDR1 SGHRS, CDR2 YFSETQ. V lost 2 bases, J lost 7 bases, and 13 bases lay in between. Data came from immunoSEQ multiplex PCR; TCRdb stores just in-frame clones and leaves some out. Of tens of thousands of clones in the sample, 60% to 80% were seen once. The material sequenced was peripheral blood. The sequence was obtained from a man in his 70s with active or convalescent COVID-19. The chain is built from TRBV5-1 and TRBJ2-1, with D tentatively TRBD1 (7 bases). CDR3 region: CASSFRGAGNEQFF. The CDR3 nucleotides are TGCGCCAGCAGCTTCAGGGGGGCGGGGAATGAGCAGTTCTTC.